The clone carrying this T cell receptor beta chain was detected a few times. The CDR3 spans 13 residues. The germline V and J ends were trimmed by 0 bases and 9 bases, with 9 bases remaining between them. The germline V gene encodes CDR1 LNHNV and CDR2 YYDKDF (reference sequence). The data originate from a study of T cells after yellow fever vaccination. Making TCR cDNA involved 5'RACE template switching, which added UMIs and a universal primer site. TCRdb called the 5' RACE reads again in MiXCR, with one record for every CDR3 protein. The sample holds about 630,000 distinct CDR3 sequences; around an eighth are singletons and the top ten take 15%.

This sequence originates from a man aged 25 to 40 who received the YFV17D yellow fever vaccine. This sequence joins TRBV15 and TRBJ2-1, with D uncertain. This sample comprised PBMCs, obtained on the day of the yellow fever booster vaccination. As DNA, the CDR3 is TGTGCCACCAGCAGAGATGCGGTGGGTGAGCAGTTCTTC. It yields the protein CATSRDAVGEQFF.